The 21 T cell receptor beta chains given below trace back to one sample, sequenced in a study of cytomegalovirus exposure and HLA in healthy donors (dated by TCRdb to the late 2010s). Library generation was performed with the immunoSEQ multiplex PCR assay. TCRdb carries this immuneACCESS record with in-frame sequences only. Its versions omit some clonotypes, under half of them owing to an unresolved V gene in the studies checked, with the rest unexplained. This sample gives about 110,000 clones in total; 70% to 90% of them show up just once. Together, the top ten hold 3% of the sample. The sequencing input was PBMCs. All receptors come from a woman between 18 and 29 years old in good health and CMV-seronegative.

The chain couples TRBV18 to TRBJ1-2, with TRBD1 identical over 11 bases. The CDR3 extends over 14 amino acids. The germline gives CDR1 KGHSH, CDR2 LQKENI. The V gene end was trimmed by 8 bases and the J gene end by 3 bases; junction bases not matched to a gene: 5. CDR3 sequence: CASVRTGGYYGYTF. Here the CDR3 DNA reads TGTGCCAGCGTACGGACAGGGGGCTACTATGGCTACACCTTC.

The genes are TRBV2 and TRBJ2-1; tentatively, D is TRBD2 (5 bases). The length of the CDR3 is 13 residues. Trimming took off 4 bases at V and 9 bases at J, with 13 bases between the two ends. Germline V gene lookup returns CDR1 SNHLY and CDR2 FYNNEI. The CDR3 region is CASSALTSSEQFF. The CDR3 region has the DNA TGTGCCAGCAGTGCCTTAACTAGTTCTGAGCAGTTCTTC.

The chain recombines TRBV5-6 with TRBJ1-1; 8 bases are shared with TRBD1. Germline V gene sequence: CDR1 SGHDT, CDR2 YYEEEE. The CDR3 contains 12 residues. V lost 5 bases to trimming and J lost 6 bases; unmatched junction nucleotides: 3. Written as DNA, the CDR3 is TGTGCCAGCAGGTTACAGGGGGCTGAAGCTTTCTTT. This codes for CASRLQGAEAFF. Using reference TRBV5-6 and TRBJ1-1 for the parts outside the CDR3, the full variable domain is DAGVTQSPTHLIKTRGQQVTLRCSPKSGHDTVSWYQQALGQGPQFIFQYYEEEERQRGNFPDRFSGHQFPNYSSELNVNALLLGDSALYLCASRLQGAEAFFGQGTRLTVV.

CDR3 region: CASSRTGAQDQPQHF. CDR3 in DNA: TGTGCCAGCAGCAGGACAGGGGCCCAAGATCAGCCCCAGCATTTT. The chain is built from TRBV11-2 and TRBJ1-5; 9 nucleotides align to TRBD1. V lost 5 bases and J lost 5; bases outside the gene matches: 7. The V gene's germline CDR1 is SGHAT and CDR2 FQNNGV. The CDR3 covers 15 residues. Filled out from reference TRBV11-2 and TRBJ1-5, the complete variable domain reads EAGVAQSPRYKIIEKRQSVAFWCNPISGHATLYWYQQILGQGPKLLIQFQNNGVVDDSQLPKDRFSAERLKGVDSTLKIQPAKLEDSAVYLCASSRTGAQDQPQHFGDGTRLSIL.

This chain links TRBV19 with TRBJ2-7; TRBD1 matches at 10 bases. The V gene end was trimmed by 5 bases and the J gene end by 6 bases; junction bases not matched to a gene: 7. The CDR3 extends over 14 amino acids. Germline V CDR1 and CDR2: LNHDA, SQIVND (reference sequence). The CDR3 DNA reads as TGTGCCAGTAGTGTTGGGACAGGGGAGTTCGAGCAGTACTTC. Its translation: CASSVGTGEFEQYF.

The chain recombines TRBV5-6 with TRBJ1-1; D uncertain. V lost 0 bases, J lost 0 bases, and 6 bases lay in between. The CDR3 has 14 residues. Germline V gives CDR1 SGHDT, CDR2 YYEEEE. The CDR3 reads CASSLGGMNTEAFF. The CDR3 DNA is TGTGCCAGCAGCTTGGGTGGCATGAACACTGAAGCTTTCTTT.

The rearrangement links TRBV6-5 to TRBJ2-2, with 8 positions matching TRBD1. The trim removed 5 bases at V and 1 base at J, leaving 3 bases unmatched. Germline CDR1 MNHEY, CDR2 SVGAGI. The CDR3 extends over 15 amino acids. The CDR3: CASSQQGENTGELFF. The CDR3, as DNA: TGTGCCAGCAGTCAACAGGGGGAGAACACCGGGGAGCTGTTTTTT.

This chain connects TRBV5-6 to TRBJ1-1, with 7 bases matching TRBD1. Germline assignment: CDR1 SGHDT and CDR2 YYEEEE. CDR3 length: 14 residues. V dropped 4 bases and J dropped 6; count of bases not matched to a gene: 9. The DNA for the CDR3 is TGTGCCAGCAGCCGAGGGGGCGGGTTACCTGAAGCTTTCTTT. Translated, it gives CASSRGGGLPEAFF.

The gene calls are TRBV7-2 and TRBJ2-2; D is perhaps TRBD2 (5 bases). This CDR3 has 15 residues. V lost 5 bases and J lost 3, with 13 bases in between. Germline V lookup: CDR1 SGHTA, CDR2 FQGNSA. Here the CDR3 DNA reads TGTGCCAGCAGCCTTAGGACGGGGTACACCGGGGAGCTGTTTTTT. Amino acid sequence: CASSLRTGYTGELFF.

The rearrangement uses TRBV18 and TRBJ1-1; TRBD1 agrees at 10 bases. This CDR3 comprises 13 residues. Germline V lookup: CDR1 KGHSH, CDR2 LQKENI. V gave up 3 bases and J gave up 10 bases; unmatched junction bases: 5. CDR3 residues: CASSPRQGAVAFF. The DNA of the CDR3 is TGTGCCAGCTCACCGCGACAGGGGGCAGTAGCTTTCTTT.

This clone was observed a single time. The genes are TRBV28 and TRBJ1-1, with TRBD1 identical over 7 bases. The J segment lost 3 bases and the V segment lost 6 bases, leaving 13 bases of the junction unmatched. The germline V gene encodes CDR1 MDHEN and CDR2 SYDVKM. This CDR3 has 16 amino acids. Here the CDR3 DNA reads TGTGCCAGCAGCTCTCCGGGACAGATTTATGACACTGAAGCTTTCTTT. It encodes CASSSPGQIYDTEAFF.

The table lists this clone with a count of one. The chain employs TRBV10-2 and TRBJ1-1; D gene uncertain. Per the germline V gene, CDR1 is WSHSY and CDR2 is SAAADI. This CDR3 has 12 amino acids. Trimming removed 0 bases from V and 8 bases from J, with 7 bases in between. CDR3 sequence (DNA): TGCGCCAGCAGTGAGTCGTTCTCGGAAGCTTTCTTT. Its translation: CASSESFSEAFF.

The chain has TRBV27 and TRBJ2-1; 10 nucleotides match TRBD1. CDR1 and CDR2 (germline): MNHEY, SMNVEV (reference sequence). The CDR3 extends over 14 amino acids. V lost 4 bases, J lost 10 bases, and 7 bases stayed unmatched. This CDR3 is CASSSGTGVGEQFF. The DNA for the CDR3 is TGTGCCAGCAGTTCCGGGACAGGGGTGGGGGAGCAGTTCTTC.

The V and J genes are TRBV7-3 and TRBJ2-7, with D maybe TRBD1 (5 bases). From germline, CDR1 is SGHTA and CDR2 FQGTGA. The CDR3 is 13 amino acids. V was clipped by 2 bases and J by 5 bases, with 10 bases between them. CDR3 sequence: CASSLEGVDEQYF. In DNA form, the CDR3 reads TGTGCCAGCAGCTTAGAAGGGGTTGACGAGCAGTACTTC.

The chain recombines TRBV5-4 with TRBJ2-2; weak D call: TRBD1 (6 bases). Germline V lookup: CDR1 SGHNT, CDR2 YYREEE (reference sequence). V was trimmed by 7 bases and J by 3 bases, leaving 16 bases between them. The CDR3 consists of 15 residues. The DNA for the CDR3 is TGTGCCAGCTGGTCCCGGGACAACTACACCGGGGAGCTGTTTTTT. Encoded protein: CASWSRDNYTGELFF.

V is TRBV7-9 and J is TRBJ1-6, with D hard to call. The V and J ends lost 1 base and 10 bases respectively, with 8 bases between them. The CDR3 length is 13 residues. Germline V gene lookup returns CDR1 SEHNR and CDR2 FQNEAQ (reference sequence). CDR3 nucleotides: TGTGCCAGCAGCTTAGAGGTGGGCTCACCCCTCCACTTT. It encodes CASSLEVGSPLHF. Full variable domain (outside the CDR3, taken from reference TRBV7-9 and TRBJ1-6): DTGVSQNPRHKITKRGQNVTFRCDPISEHNRLYWYRQTLGQGPEFLTYFQNEAQLEKSRLLSDRFSAERPKGSFSTLEIQRTEQGDSAMYLCASSLEVGSPLHFGNGTRLTVT.

The rearrangement uses TRBV6-1 and TRBJ1-1; 7 positions agree with TRBD1. J lost 2 bases, V lost 10 bases, and 4 bases had no gene match. The CDR3 has 12 amino acids. Germline loops: CDR1 MNHNS, CDR2 SASEGT. CDR3 in DNA: TGTGCCACCCACAGGGGAAACACTGAAGCTTTCTTT. It codes for CATHRGNTEAFF.

This rearrangement joins TRBV19 to TRBJ1-6; 7 bases map to TRBD1. Germline CDR1 is LNHDA and CDR2 is SQIVND (reference sequence). This CDR3 region has 14 residues. J lost 7 bases, V lost 3 bases, and 3 bases had no gene match. CDR3 sequence: CASSIPGQNSPLHF. CDR3 sequence (DNA): TGTGCCAGTAGTATTCCGGGACAGAATTCACCCCTCCACTTT.

The chain recombines TRBV7-9 with TRBJ2-7; a weak D match, TRBD2 (5 bases). CDR3 length equals 13 residues. The ends were cut back, 8 bases at V and 3 bases at J, with 14 bases in the middle. Germline V gene sequence: CDR1 SEHNR, CDR2 FQNEAQ (reference sequence). CDR3 residues: CASQRQQNYEQYF. The CDR3 DNA reads as TGTGCCAGCCAGCGGCAGCAAAACTACGAGCAGTACTTC.

The chain employs TRBV10-2 and TRBJ1-1; TRBD1 might be the D (5 bases). The V gene lost 8 bases and the J gene lost 1 base, with 14 bases spanning the gap. Germline V gives CDR1 WSHSY, CDR2 SAAADI. The CDR3 extends over 14 amino acids. The CDR3 DNA is TGCGCCAGCCTTAGCCCAGGGAAGAACACTGAAGCTTTCTTT. Protein product: CASLSPGKNTEAFF.

J is TRBJ1-2 and V is TRBV28; 9 nucleotides agree with TRBD1. V was clipped by 9 bases and J by 7 bases; unmatched bases: 9. Germline V gene sequence: CDR1 MDHEN, CDR2 SYDVKM. The CDR3 is 13 residues long. The CDR3 protein is CASTGGLSSGYTF. The CDR3 DNA reads as TGTGCCAGTACAGGGGGCCTTTCTAGTGGCTACACCTTC.